The sequence of this T cell receptor beta chain was determined in a study of T cell changes during pregnancy in multiple sclerosis. Assay used: immunoSEQ multiplex PCR; TCRdb lists only in-frame clones, some missing. The table lists around 130,000 clones, about 95% of them singletons. Sequences were derived from peripheral blood, sampled after pregnancy. The TCR was taken from a female donor with multiple sclerosis, enrolled in a pregnancy study.

The CDR3 sequence is CASNQDNFYYEQYF. CDR3 in DNA: TGTGCCAGCAACCAGGACAACTTTTACTACGAGCAGTACTTC. The chain employs TRBV28 and TRBJ2-7, with D maybe TRBD1 (5 bases). The CDR3 is made up of 14 amino acids. Deletions cut 7 bases from V and 3 bases from J, with 16 bases between. Germline V lookup: CDR1 MDHEN, CDR2 SYDVKM.